The T cell receptor (beta chain) described here comes from a study of T cell responses to AZD1222 COVID-19 vaccine. Study conclusions and caveats: After two AZD1222 doses, spike-specific TCR breadth and depth rose versus day 0. White British donors predominated, females outnumbered males, and clonal diversity was possibly underestimated. Baseline serology detected seropositivity in only a handful of AZD1222 recipients.

Germline lookup yields CDR1 SGHTA and CDR2 FQGNSA. The CDR3 is 18 residues long. With V trimmed by 2 bases and J by 7 bases, 16 bases remained unmatched. Repertoires were generated with immunoSEQ multiplex PCR, while TCRdb's copy carries only in-frame clones and drops some. The repertoire consists of fewer than 90,000 clones, with approximately 91% occurring once and the leading ten covering around 7%. A note on this clone: Its antigen is undetermined.

The sequencing here drew on peripheral blood, taken 28 days after the second AZD1222 dose. The chain recombines TRBV7-2 with TRBJ2-3; 9 nucleotides align to TRBD1. The receptor's source is an adult who received the AZD1222 COVID-19 vaccine. The chain's CDR3 is CASSLRGGTGKLSNTQYF. The CDR3 bases are TGTGCCAGCAGCTTAAGGGGTGGGACAGGGAAGTTGTCCAATACGCAGTATTTT.